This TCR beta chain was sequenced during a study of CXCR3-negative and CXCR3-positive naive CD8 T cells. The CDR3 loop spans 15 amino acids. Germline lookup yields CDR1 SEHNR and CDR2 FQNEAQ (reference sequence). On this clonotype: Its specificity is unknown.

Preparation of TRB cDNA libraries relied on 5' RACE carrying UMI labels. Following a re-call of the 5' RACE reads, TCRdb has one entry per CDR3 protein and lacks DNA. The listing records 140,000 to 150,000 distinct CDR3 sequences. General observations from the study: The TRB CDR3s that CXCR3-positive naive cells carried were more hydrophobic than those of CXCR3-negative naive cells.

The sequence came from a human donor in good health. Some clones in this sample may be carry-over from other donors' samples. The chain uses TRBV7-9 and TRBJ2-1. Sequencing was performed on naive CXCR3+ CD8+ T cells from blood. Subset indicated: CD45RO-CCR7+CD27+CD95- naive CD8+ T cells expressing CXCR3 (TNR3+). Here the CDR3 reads CASRGIAGVLNEQFF.